The 10 T cell receptor beta chains listed next were all sequenced from one sample in a study of patients and donors after allogeneic stem cell transplantation. TCRdb independently ran MiXCR on the RT-PCR reads; one entry per CDR3 protein. The data hold 90,000 to 120,000 distinct CDR3 sequences, with 35% to 45% observed a single time. The sample consisted of blood, either unsorted or a sorted T cell fraction (not recorded which). These receptors all stem from a human donor who was either an allogeneic HSCT recipient or a stem cell or donor lymphocyte infusion donor (not recorded which). It is not recorded whose cells these are; they may come from a transplant donor.

The chain joins TRBV15 to TRBJ2-7, with a tentative D call TRBD2 (5 bases). Trimming took off 5 bases at V and 2 bases at J, with 13 bases between the two ends. CDR1 and CDR2 from the germline V gene are LNHNV and YYDKDF (reference sequence). CDR3 length: 14 residues. This CDR3 is CATSPRLPTYEQYF. CDR3 DNA sequence: TGTGCCACCAGCCCAAGACTACCTACCTACGAGCAGTACTTC.

The chain employs TRBV4-1 and TRBJ2-1, with D possibly matching TRBD2 (5 bases). Germline CDR1 reads MGHRA; CDR2 reads YSYEKL. V was pared by 0 bases and J by 7 bases, with 16 bases between. The CDR3 runs 16 residues. CDR3 loop: CASSQDLVGVENEQFF. CDR3 bases: TGCGCCAGCAGCCAAGATCTTGTGGGAGTTGAGAATGAGCAGTTCTTC.

This clonotype was observed a single time. The gene calls are TRBV4-3 and TRBJ1-6; D gene ambiguous. CDR3 length equals 15 residues. In germline, CDR1 is LGHNA, CDR2 YSLEER. V was clipped by 1 base and J by 8 bases, with 12 bases between them. The CDR3 region is CASSQVGKGYSPLHF. CDR3 nucleotide sequence: TGCGCCAGCAGCCAAGTGGGAAAAGGGTATTCACCCCTCCACTTT.

This clonotype was observed a few times. This chain uses TRBV7-2 with TRBJ1-1; TRBD1 matches at 7 bases. Germline V lookup: CDR1 SGHTA, CDR2 FQGNSA. The CDR3 runs 14 residues. V shed 5 bases and J 7 bases; nucleotides not matched to a gene: 10. The CDR3 spells CASSPRTGRNEAFF. The CDR3 DNA sequence: TGTGCCAGCAGCCCCAGGACAGGTCGGAATGAAGCTTTCTTT.

This sequence joins TRBV20-1 and TRBJ2-1; 10 bases match TRBD2. Germline lookup yields CDR1 DFQATT and CDR2 SNEGSKA (reference sequence). The CDR3 consists of 14 residues. The ends lost 6 bases at V and 2 bases at J; junction bases unmatched: 4. CDR3 in DNA: TGCAGTGCCTTCGGACTAGCGGCCTACAATGAGCAGTTCTTC. Translated: CSAFGLAAYNEQFF.

This sequence joins TRBV3-1 and TRBJ1-6; no definite D call. Between the trimmed V and J ends, which lost 5 bases and 4 bases, there was a span of 12 bases. There are 15 residues in the CDR3. The germline V gene has CDR1 LGHDT and CDR2 YNNKEL (reference sequence). This CDR3 is CASSEREPYNSPLHF. CDR3 nucleotide sequence: TGTGCCAGCAGCGAACGGGAGCCATATAATTCACCCCTCCACTTT.

This clonotype has only a few counts. This sequence joins TRBV6-8 and TRBJ2-3, with TRBD2 identical over 8 bases. CDR3 size: 15 residues. V gave up 7 bases and J gave up 5 bases; unmatched junction bases: 11. Germline V gives CDR1 MNHGY, CDR2 SAAAGT. CDR3 loop: CASTIKRELKDTQYF. In DNA, the CDR3 is TGTGCCAGCACCATCAAGCGGGAGCTTAAAGATACGCAGTATTTT.

This clonotype appeared a few times. The rearrangement uses TRBV29-1 and TRBJ2-3, with TRBD2 as a possible D gene (6 bases). The CDR3 is made up of 14 amino acids. V dropped 8 bases and J dropped 2 bases, with 17 bases sitting between them. Per the germline V gene, CDR1 is SQVTM and CDR2 is ANQGSEA. The CDR3 region has the DNA TGCAGCACCACCAGACTAGGGGCCACAGATACGCAGTATTTT. Protein sequence: CSTTRLGATDTQYF.

The V call is TRBV9, the J call TRBJ2-7; 10 bases align to TRBD1. This CDR3 contains 14 residues. Per germline, CDR1 SGDLS and CDR2 YYNGEE. Trimming took 4 bases from V and 3 from J; bases not matched to a gene: 4. Written as DNA, the CDR3 is TGTGCCAGCAGCCTCGGACAGGGGGACTACGAGCAGTACTTC. Translated: CASSLGQGDYEQYF.

The V gene is TRBV7-8, the J gene TRBJ2-4; D remains unclear. The V gene lost 4 bases and the J gene lost 6 bases, with 16 bases spanning the gap. The CDR3 is made up of 15 amino acids. Germline V gene data show CDR1 as SGHVS and CDR2 as FQNEAQ. The CDR3 loop is CASSSTRDPLNIQYF. Here the CDR3 DNA reads TGTGCCAGCAGCTCAACTCGAGACCCACTAAACATTCAGTACTTC.